This TCR beta chain was captured in a study of CD8 T cells in ankylosing spondylitis. TCRdb used MiXCR to reprocess the 5' RACE reads, holding one entry per CDR3 protein. The table lists 300,000 to 400,000 distinct CDR3 sequences, 20% of them singletons. Germline CDR1 MGHRA, CDR2 YSYEKL. This CDR3 has 15 residues. Between the trimmed V and J ends, which lost 0 bases and 7 bases, there was a span of 12 bases. This rearrangement joins TRBV4-1 to TRBJ2-2; weak D call: TRBD2 (6 bases). The source material was blood, either unsorted or a sorted T cell fraction (not recorded which). The source of this sequence is a male donor with ankylosing spondylitis or in good health (not recorded which). In nucleotides, the CDR3 is TGCGCCAGCAGCCAAGACCCAGCGGAGGGCGGGGAGCTGTTTTTT. Its protein product is CASSQDPAEGGELFF.